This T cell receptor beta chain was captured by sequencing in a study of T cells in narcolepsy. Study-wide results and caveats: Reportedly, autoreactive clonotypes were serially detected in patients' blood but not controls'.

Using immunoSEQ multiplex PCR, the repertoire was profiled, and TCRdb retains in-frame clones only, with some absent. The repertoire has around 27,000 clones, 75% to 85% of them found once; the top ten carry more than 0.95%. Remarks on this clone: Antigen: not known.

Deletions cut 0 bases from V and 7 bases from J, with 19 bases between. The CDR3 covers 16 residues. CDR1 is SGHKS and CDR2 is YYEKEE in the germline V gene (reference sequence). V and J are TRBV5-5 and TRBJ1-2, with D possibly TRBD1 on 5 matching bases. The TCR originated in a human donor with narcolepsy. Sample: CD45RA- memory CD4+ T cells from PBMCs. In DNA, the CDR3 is TGTGCCAGCAGCTTGGTCGGTGTTCAGGGTCCCGGTGGCTACACCTTC. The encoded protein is CASSLVGVQGPGGYTF.